Detailed here is one T cell receptor (beta chain). Its target is not known. Separation of CD4+ and CD8+ cells was performed by positive magnetic bead selection, and purity was verified by flow cytometry. CDR1 and CDR2 (germline): GTSNPN, SVGIG (reference sequence). The CDR3 runs 13 residues. V was shortened by 2 bases and J by 5 bases, with 9 bases between the two germline ends. The data are from a study of somatic mutations in cytotoxic T cells in rheumatoid arthritis. For the study at large: Patient blood (around 31 ml EDTA) was taken immediately after diagnosis and before treatment. Study outcomes and limitations: Clonality of CD8+ cells rose with age in rheumatoid arthritis patients but not healthy controls. More than 20% of CD8+ cells belonged to the largest clone in about an eighth of the 65 patients.

Profiled with immunoSEQ multiplex PCR; TCRdb holds only in-frame clones, not every one. Altogether about 9,200 clones are present, over 60% being singletons, with the ten largest covering around 34%. The source material was CD8+ T cells sorted from blood. The rearrangement uses TRBV30 and TRBJ2-2; D unresolved. This clonotype was sampled from an adult with rheumatoid arthritis. CDR3 DNA: TGTGCCTGGAGTCAGATGGGGACCGGGGAGCTGTTTTTT. Protein: CAWSQMGTGELFF.